This T cell receptor beta chain is drawn from a study of CD8 T cells in Susac syndrome (dated by TCRdb to the late 2010s). The study in broad terms: Among the sequenced Susac syndrome patients, about six had clinically active disease and roughly eight were in clinical remission. At the time of blood withdrawal, Susac syndrome patients were either therapy-naive, taking corticosteroids (with some also receiving IVIg), or on IVIg alone. Whether CD8+ T cell activation and differentiation in Susac syndrome was antigen driven was tested using repertoire sequencing.

Peripheral blood CD8+ and CD4+ T cells from healthy donors, Susac syndrome patients and multiple sclerosis patients were profiled by high-throughput TCR beta sequencing. Recently defined diagnostic criteria for definite or probable disease were met by the Susac syndrome patients. Bulk CD8+ and CD4+ T cells were purified magnetically by negative isolation, whereas CD8+ TEMRA cells were enriched by FACS. Blood was collected in EDTA tubes and processed within 24 hours, with PBMCs isolated through density gradient centrifugation. PBMCs destined for TCR sequencing were cryopreserved in liquid nitrogen and later thawed in a 37 °C water bath. The sorted or isolated CD4+, CD8+ and CD8+ TEMRA cells reached a purity of at least 90%. V lost 0 bases and J lost 6 bases, and the count of bases not matched to a germline gene is 14. CDR1 GTSNPN and CDR2 SVGIG were looked up in the germline V gene (reference sequence). Spanning cysteine to phenylalanine, the CDR3 consists of 17 amino acids. Here the CDR3 DNA is all that survives: 51 bases in frame from base 1.

Broader findings and caveats from the paper: The TCR sequencing and HLA analysis was acknowledged to have included a relatively small number of individuals. In patients with Susac syndrome, the CD4+ T cell repertoire showed no detectable clonal expansion.

Comments on this clonotype: The antigen this receptor binds is unknown. Base-call qualities are not available, and no considerably larger clone is one nucleotide away.

RNA was extracted using the RNeasy kit, and about 0.5 to 1 ug of the RNA was reverse transcribed with random hexamers. TCR beta CDR3 regions were amplified with the immunoSEQ multiplex PCR assay covering 54 Vbeta and 13 Jbeta segments. PCR amplification bias was corrected using a synthetic template baseline for primer optimization and computational correction. From the authors' description of their analysis: Reads were annotated to V, D and J genes according to IMGT and were analyzed with immunoSEQ Analyzer, with only productive sequences retained. Clonality was computed as one minus Shannon entropy normalized by log2 of the number of productive unique sequences. For each patient and control, public and private clones were evaluated among the 100 most prevalent clones. Clones were defined as Susac-specific when absent from the healthy and MS cohorts, from roughly 1,100 published viral clones and from other ImmuneACCESS disease sequences. TCRdb took the public reads, trimmed them with fastp at Q25, ran MiXCR for clone calling and kept in-frame beta chains. When rows share a CDR3 protein, they turn into one entry using the most common DNA and genes. TCRdb, not the authors, supplied the V and J calls. For this sample there are about 140,000 distinct CDR3 sequences; roughly 94% appear just once. The ten largest clones represent roughly 0.14% of the sample.

The source is a human donor with Susac syndrome. Sequencing input: CD4+ T cells from PBMCs. The rearrangement combines TRBV30 with TRBJ2-7; the junction holds 10 bases that match TRBD2. CDR3 loop: CAWSVLAGATIGFEQYF. DNA sequence: TGTGCCTGGAGTGTCCTAGCGGGAGCGACTATCGGGTTCGAGCAGTACTTC.